This TCR beta chain was observed in a study of blood T cells in healthy people across ages. Study-level information: Every two T cells gave about one barcoded beta molecule via template switching. Whole-study findings and limits: Any changes in expanded clonotypes were possibly confounded, as donor CMV status remained unknown.

There are 14 residues in the CDR3. The V gene's germline CDR1 is SEHNR and CDR2 FQNEAQ (reference sequence). The junction had 6 bases not matched to a gene; V was cut back by 7 bases and J by 1 base. Total RNA extracted from each sample amounted to at least 6 micrograms. A second about 7 to 11 cycle PCR used barcoded and J-beta primers. No fewer than 3 million CDR3-containing paired-end reads came from each sample. Via MiXCR, TCRdb re-called the 5' RACE reads, giving one row per CDR3 protein. The sample yields 1.5 million to 2 million distinct CDR3 sequences, 40% to 55% seen once. With respect to this clonotype: Its specificity is not known.

The gene calls are TRBV7-9 and TRBJ1-1; 7 bases line up with TRBD1. This TCR derives from a woman in her thirties or forties in good health. The sequencing input was blood. This CDR3 reads CASNTRDRNTEAFF. Here the CDR3 DNA reads TGTGCCAGCAACACCCGGGACAGGAACACTGAAGCTTTCTTT.